The 10 T cell receptor beta chains presented below share a single source sample, sequenced in a study of CD8+CD57+ T cells in acquired aplastic anemia. TCR beta VDJ and CDR3 profiling used genomic DNA as template. TCRdb re-called the reads with MiXCR, one entry per CDR3 protein. The sample gives a few hundred thousand distinct CDR3 sequences, over 25% of which show up once; 0.8% to 0.85% is in the top ten. Individuals selected for sequencing had exhibited CD8+CD57+ cell expansion on flow cytometry. Sequenced material: sorted CD4+, CD8+, or CD8+CD57+ T cells (not recorded which) from PBMCs. All receptors derive from a human donor with aplastic anemia.

As to this clonotype: One end of the junction fails to match germline, which may point to a read error. This chain joins TRBV10-3 and TRBJ2-5, with a tentative D call TRBD1 (5 bases). The CDR3 loop spans 14 amino acids. Germline CDR1 is ENHRY and CDR2 is SYGVKD. Written as DNA, the CDR3 is TGTGCCAGCAGTTTAAGTCCAGGGCGGGAGACCCAGTACTTC. It encodes CASSLSPGRETQYF.

The chain uses TRBV15 and TRBJ1-1; D ambiguous. CDR3 length equals 16 residues. CDR1 and CDR2 (germline): LNHNV, YYDKDF (reference sequence). V lost 0 bases and J 1 base, leaving 12 bases between the germline ends. CDR3 amino acids: CATSRDMAAPNTEAFF. The DNA of the CDR3 is TGTGCCACCAGCAGAGATATGGCAGCGCCGAACACTGAAGCTTTCTTT.

The chain's CDR3 is CASSPVEGGISGYTF. DNA of the CDR3: TGTGCCAGCTCACCAGTTGAAGGGGGCATCTCTGGCTACACCTTC. This rearrangement joins TRBV25-1 to TRBJ1-2; the match to TRBD1 covers 7 bases. Unmatched junction bases numbered 16, after V lost 8 bases and J lost 7 bases. The CDR3 has 15 residues. CDR1 and CDR2 (germline): MGHDK, SYGVNS.

The genes are TRBV2 and TRBJ2-3; the match to TRBD2 covers 8 bases. The germline V gene encodes CDR1 SNHLY and CDR2 FYNNEI. The CDR3 totals 16 residues. The V and J ends lost 8 bases and 4 bases, in that order; junction bases with no gene match: 14. For the CDR3, the DNA is TGTGCCAGCCGCCTCTCCGGGACTAGAGGCCCAGATACGCAGTATTTT. Encoded protein: CASRLSGTRGPDTQYF.

The rearrangement links TRBV15 to TRBJ1-1; D possibly corresponds to TRBD1 (5 bases). Germline CDR1 and CDR2: LNHNV and YYDKDF (reference sequence). This CDR3 has 13 amino acids. Trimming stripped 2 bases from V and 6 bases from J, with 10 bases between. The CDR3 DNA reads as TGTGCCACCAGCAGATCGGGGGTCTCTGAAGCTTTCTTT. It translates to CATSRSGVSEAFF.

This clonotype is a singleton in its sample. This sequence joins TRBV4-3 and TRBJ1-4, with 8 bases identical to TRBD1. J was trimmed by 7 bases and V by 1 base; bases with no gene match: 5. Germline-derived CDR1 and CDR2 are LGHNA and YSLEER. This CDR3 region has 15 residues. This CDR3 reads CASSQGGGQVEKLFF. The CDR3, as DNA: TGCGCCAGCAGCCAAGGGGGGGGACAGGTTGAAAAACTGTTTTTT.

The chain couples TRBV11-1 to TRBJ1-5; D ambiguous. Trimming removed 6 bases from V and 7 bases from J, with 16 bases in between. Germline V gene data show CDR1 as SGHAT and CDR2 as FQDESV (reference sequence). The CDR3 runs 14 residues. The CDR3 DNA reads as TGTGCCAGCAGGTGGACGGTGTCCAAGCAGCCCCAGCATTTT. This encodes CASRWTVSKQPQHF. The whole variable domain, filled in from reference TRBV11-1 and TRBJ1-5, reads EAEVAQSPRYKITEKSQAVAFWCDPISGHATLYWYRQILGQGPELLVQFQDESVVDDSQLPKDRFSAERLKGVDSTLKIQPAELGDSAMYLCASRWTVSKQPQHFGDGTRLSIL.

This clonotype was recorded many times. This chain joins TRBV19 and TRBJ2-3; tentative D call: TRBD1 (5 bases). The CDR3 runs to 13 residues. Looked up from germline, CDR1 is LNHDA and CDR2 is SQIVND (reference sequence). Between the trimmed V and J ends, which lost 7 bases and 2 bases, there was a span of 10 bases. The CDR3 here is CASKKGDTDTQYF. CDR3 in DNA: TGTGCCAGTAAGAAAGGGGACACAGATACGCAGTATTTT.

The CDR3 reads CASSWNSGNTIYF. In nucleotides, the CDR3 is TGTGCCAGCAGTTGGAACTCTGGAAACACCATATATTTT. This chain connects TRBV7-9 to TRBJ1-3; D unclear. Trimming took off 6 bases at V and 0 bases at J, with 6 bases between the two ends. From germline, CDR1 is SEHNR and CDR2 FQNEAQ (reference sequence). The CDR3 has 13 amino acids.

The chain carries TRBV11-2 and TRBJ2-1; TRBD2 matches 9 bases. The germline V gene has CDR1 SGHAT and CDR2 FQNNGV. Trimming at V came to 7 bases and at J to 5 bases, leaving 12 bases not matched to a gene. The CDR3 spans 16 residues. CDR3 nucleotides: TGTGCCAGCATCCGGCGGGGGGGGGGCCTCAACAATGAGCAGTTCTTC. Translated: CASIRRGGGLNNEQFF.